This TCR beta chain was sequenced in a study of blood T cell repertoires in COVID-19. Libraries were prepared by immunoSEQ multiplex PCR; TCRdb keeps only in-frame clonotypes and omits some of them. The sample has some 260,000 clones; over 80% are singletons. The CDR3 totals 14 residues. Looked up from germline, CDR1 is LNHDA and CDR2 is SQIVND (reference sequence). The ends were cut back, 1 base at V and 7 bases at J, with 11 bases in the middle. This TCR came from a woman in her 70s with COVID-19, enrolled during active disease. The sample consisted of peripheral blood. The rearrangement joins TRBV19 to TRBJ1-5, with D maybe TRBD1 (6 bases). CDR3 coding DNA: TGTGCCAGTAGTATAGGGGGGGGCGGGCAGCCCCAGCATTTT. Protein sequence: CASSIGGGGQPQHF.